This T cell receptor beta chain was documented in a study of T cells in Graves' hyperthyroidism and ophthalmopathy. CDR3 size: 14 residues. The J segment lost 4 bases and the V segment lost 2 bases, leaving 3 bases of the junction unmatched. Amplification targeted TCR beta CDR3 regions from RNA transcripts. First-round RT-PCR targeting the TCR CDR3 was performed with the HTBI primer set. TCRdb used MiXCR to reprocess the multiplex PCR reads, holding one entry per CDR3 protein. The sample lists over 300,000 distinct CDR3 sequences, around 14% occurring once. Subjects aged 18 to 65 presented with newly diagnosed hyperthyroidism of less than 2 months' duration.

The chain has TRBV12-3 or TRBV12-4 and TRBJ2-3, with 7 bases matching TRBD2. Source material: blood. This receptor was identified in an older woman with Graves' hyperthyroidism. The CDR3 nucleotides are TGTGCCAGCAGTTTATCGGGGGGTGCAGATACGCAGTATTTT. Its translation is CASSLSGGADTQYF.